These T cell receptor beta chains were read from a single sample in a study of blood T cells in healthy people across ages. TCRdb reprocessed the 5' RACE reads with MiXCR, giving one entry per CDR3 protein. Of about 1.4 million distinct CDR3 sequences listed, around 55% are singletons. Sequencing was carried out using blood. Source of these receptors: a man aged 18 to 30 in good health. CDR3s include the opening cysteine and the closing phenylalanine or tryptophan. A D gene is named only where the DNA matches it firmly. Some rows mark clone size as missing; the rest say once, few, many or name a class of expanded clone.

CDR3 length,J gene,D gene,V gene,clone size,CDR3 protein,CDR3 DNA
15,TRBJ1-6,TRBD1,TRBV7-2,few,CASSKGQVPNSPLHF,TGTGCCAGCAGCAAGGGACAGGTCCCTAATTCACCCCTCCACTTT
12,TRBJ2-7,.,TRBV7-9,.,CASLGVTYEQYF,TGTGCCTCCCTGGGGGTCACCTACGAGCAGTACTTC
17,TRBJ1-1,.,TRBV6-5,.,CASSYSEAGSGYREAFF,TGTGCCAGCAGTTACTCGGAGGCAGGGTCCGGGTATCGGGAAGCTTTCTTT
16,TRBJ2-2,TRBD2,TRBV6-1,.,CASSERTGGHPGELFF,TGTGCCAGCAGTGAAAGAACGGGAGGGCATCCCGGGGAGCTGTTTTTT
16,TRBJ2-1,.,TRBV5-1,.,CASYSGNLYSYNEQFF,TGCGCCAGCTACTCGGGCAACCTTTACTCCTACAATGAGCAGTTCTTC
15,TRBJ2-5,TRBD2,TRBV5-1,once,CASSSRRAGGEEQYF,TGCGCCAGCAGCAGCAGACGAGCGGGAGGTGAAGAGCAGTACTTC
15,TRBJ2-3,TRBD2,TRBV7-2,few,CASSVLAGGPDTQYF,TGTGCCAGCAGCGTTCTAGCGGGGGGGCCGGATACGCAGTATTTT
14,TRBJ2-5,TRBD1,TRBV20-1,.,CSALLTGGKETQYF,TGCAGTGCTTTACTTACAGGGGGCAAAGAGACCCAGTACTTC
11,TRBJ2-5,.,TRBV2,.,CASRAGETQYF,TGTGCCAGCAGAGCCGGGGAGACCCAGTACTTC
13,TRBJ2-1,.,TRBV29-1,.,CSVLTSKSNEQFF,TGCAGCGTTCTGACTAGTAAAAGCAATGAGCAGTTCTTC
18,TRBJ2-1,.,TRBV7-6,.,CASSSRGSGTPSYNEQFF,TGTGCCAGCAGCTCCCGCGGGTCTGGGACACCCTCCTACAATGAGCAGTTCTTC
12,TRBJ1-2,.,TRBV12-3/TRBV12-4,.,CASSLDPRGYTF,TGTGCCAGCAGCTTGGACCCTCGGGGCTACACCTTC
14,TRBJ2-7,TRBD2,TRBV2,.,CASSVGSGTYEQYF,TGTGCCAGCAGTGTTGGTAGCGGGACGTACGAGCAGTACTTC
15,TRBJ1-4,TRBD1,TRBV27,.,CASSPIRGPYEKLFF,TGTGCCAGCAGTCCCATCAGGGGGCCGTATGAAAAACTGTTTTTT
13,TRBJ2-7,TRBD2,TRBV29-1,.,CSAGGAATYEQYF,TGCAGCGCCGGGGGGGCGGCGACCTACGAGCAGTACTTC
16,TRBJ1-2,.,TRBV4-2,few,CASSQGREGRPYGYTF,TGTGCCAGCAGCCAAGGGCGGGAGGGGCGACCCTATGGCTACACCTTC
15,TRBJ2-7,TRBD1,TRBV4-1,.,CASSQGGQGKHEQYF,TGCGCCAGCAGCCAAGGAGGACAGGGGAAACACGAGCAGTACTTC
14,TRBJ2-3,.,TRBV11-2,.,CASSYVTLGDTQYF,TGTGCCAGCAGCTACGTAACTTTGGGGGATACGCAGTATTTT
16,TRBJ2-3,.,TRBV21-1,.,CASSMMGQGGTDTQYF,TGTGCCAGCAGCATGATGGGACAGGGCGGGACAGATACGCAGTATTTT
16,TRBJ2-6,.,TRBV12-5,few,CASGLGIRAGANVLTF,TGTGCTAGTGGTTTGGGAATAAGGGCTGGGGCCAACGTCCTGACTTTC
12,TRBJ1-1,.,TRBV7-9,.,CASSPRLGVTFF,TGTGCCAGCAGCCCAAGGCTCGGCGTAACTTTCTTT
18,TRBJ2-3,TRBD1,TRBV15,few,CATSRDSRTGTDTDTQYF,TGTGCCACCAGCAGAGATAGCAGGACAGGGACGGACACAGATACGCAGTATTTT
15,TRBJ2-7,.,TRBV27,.,CASSLSGNRNYEQYF,TGTGCCAGCAGTTTATCGGGTAATCGGAACTACGAGCAGTACTTC
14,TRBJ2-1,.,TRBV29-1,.,CSVDTQRSYNEQFF,TGCAGCGTTGATACCCAACGGTCCTACAATGAGCAGTTCTTC
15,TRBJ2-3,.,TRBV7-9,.,CASSLGVASTDTQYF,TGTGCCAGCAGCTTAGGAGTAGCTAGCACAGATACGCAGTATTTT
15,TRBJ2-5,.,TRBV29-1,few,CSVEDLIQVKETQYF,TGCAGCGTTGAAGATTTAATACAGGTGAAGGAGACCCAGTACTTC
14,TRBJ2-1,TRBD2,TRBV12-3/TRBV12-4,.,CASSSGTMSNGQFF,TGTGCCAGCAGCTCCGGGACTATGTCTAATGGGCAGTTCTTC
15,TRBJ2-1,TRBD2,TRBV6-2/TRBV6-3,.,CASSWAGLAPNEQFF,TGTGCCAGCAGTTGGGCGGGACTAGCGCCCAATGAGCAGTTCTTC
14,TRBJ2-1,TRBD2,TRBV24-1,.,CATSDAGGYNEQFF,TGTGCCACCAGTGATGCGGGAGGGTACAATGAGCAGTTCTTC
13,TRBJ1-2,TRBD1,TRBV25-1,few,CASTGQGNYGYTF,TGTGCCAGCACCGGACAGGGGAACTATGGCTACACCTTC
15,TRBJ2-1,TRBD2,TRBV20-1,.,CSASPTSGSSYEQFF,TGCAGTGCTAGCCCGACTAGCGGGAGCTCCTATGAGCAGTTCTTC
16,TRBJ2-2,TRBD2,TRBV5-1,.,CASSFAGGPNTGELFF,TGCGCCAGCAGCTTTGCGGGAGGGCCGAACACCGGGGAGCTGTTTTTT
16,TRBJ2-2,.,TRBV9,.,CASSPRRLSNTGELFF,TGTGCCAGCAGCCCTAGACGCCTATCGAACACCGGGGAGCTGTTTTTT
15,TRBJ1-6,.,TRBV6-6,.,CASSSNTQGNSPLHF,TGTGCCAGCAGCTCCAACACTCAGGGGAATTCACCCCTCCACTTT
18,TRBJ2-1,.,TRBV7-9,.,CASSLAQPSGLSYNEQFF,TGTGCCAGCAGCTTAGCCCAACCCTCGGGACTCTCCTACAATGAGCAGTTCTTC
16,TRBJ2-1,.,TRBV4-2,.,CASSPTRGPQKNEQFF,TGTGCCAGCAGCCCAACGAGGGGTCCTCAGAAAAATGAGCAGTTCTTC
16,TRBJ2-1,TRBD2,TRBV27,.,CASSLWGTSGSNEQFF,TGTGCCAGCAGTTTATGGGGGACTAGCGGGAGCAATGAGCAGTTCTTC
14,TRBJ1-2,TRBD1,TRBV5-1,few,CASSLEGDSYGYTF,TGCGCCAGCAGCTTGGAAGGGGACAGCTATGGCTACACCTTC
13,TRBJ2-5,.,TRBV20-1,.,CSARDWAGNEQYF,TGCAGTGCTAGAGATTGGGCAGGGAATGAGCAGTACTTC
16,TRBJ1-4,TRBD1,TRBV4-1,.,CASSQGAGQVNEKLFF,TGCGCCAGCAGCCAAGGAGCGGGACAGGTTAATGAAAAACTGTTTTTT
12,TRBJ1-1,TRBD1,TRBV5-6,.,CASSPNRGRAFF,TGTGCCAGCAGCCCTAACAGGGGGAGAGCTTTCTTT
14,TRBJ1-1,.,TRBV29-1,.,CSADMAELGTEAFF,TGCAGCGCAGACATGGCGGAGTTGGGAACTGAAGCTTTCTTT
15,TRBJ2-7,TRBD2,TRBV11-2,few,CASGIREGGSYEQYF,TGTGCCAGCGGCATAAGGGAGGGCGGCTCCTACGAGCAGTACTTC
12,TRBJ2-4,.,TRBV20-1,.,CSALGARNIQYF,TGCAGTGCTCTGGGGGCGAGAAACATTCAGTACTTC
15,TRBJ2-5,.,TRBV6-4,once,CAHDRATEHQETQYF,TGTGCCCACGATCGGGCTACCGAGCACCAAGAGACCCAGTACTTC
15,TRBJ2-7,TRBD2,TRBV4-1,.,CASSQIAGLGYEQYF,TGCGCCAGCAGCCAGATAGCGGGCCTAGGATACGAGCAGTACTTC
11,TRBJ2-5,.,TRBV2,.,CATDGSIKQYF,TGTGCCACAGACGGTTCCATCAAGCAGTACTTC
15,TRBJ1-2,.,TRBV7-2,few,CASSLSPQGFSGYTF,TGTGCCAGCAGCTTATCCCCCCAGGGCTTCTCTGGCTACACCTTC
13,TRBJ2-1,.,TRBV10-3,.,CAISEPGRVEQFF,TGTGCCATCAGTGAACCAGGGCGGGTTGAGCAGTTCTTC
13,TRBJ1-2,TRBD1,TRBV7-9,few,CASSPVTGDGYTF,TGTGCCAGCAGCCCCGTAACAGGGGATGGCTACACCTTC
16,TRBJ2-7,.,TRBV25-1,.,CASSELGGDRHIEQYF,TGTGCCAGCAGTGAATTGGGCGGGGACAGACATATCGAGCAGTACTTC
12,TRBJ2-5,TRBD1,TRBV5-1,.,CASSTRDREQYF,TGCGCCAGCAGCACCCGGGACAGAGAGCAGTACTTC
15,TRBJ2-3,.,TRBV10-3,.,CAISDRDSSTDTQYF,TGTGCCATCAGTGACCGGGACTCGAGCACAGATACGCAGTATTTT
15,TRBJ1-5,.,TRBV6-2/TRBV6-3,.,CASSPRGEGNQPQHF,TGTGCCAGCAGTCCCAGGGGAGAGGGCAATCAGCCCCAGCATTTT
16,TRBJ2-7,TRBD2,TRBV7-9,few,CASSLILAGGGNEQYF,TGTGCCAGCAGCTTAATACTAGCGGGAGGAGGGAACGAGCAGTACTTC